This paragraph covers one T cell receptor beta chain sequence. Its cognate antigen is unknown. The data were obtained in a study of Graves' ophthalmopathy and Graves' hyperthyroidism. The V end was cut by 5 bases, the J end by 9 bases, with 18 bases between. Germline V gives CDR1 SGDLS, CDR2 YYNGEE. The CDR3 spans 15 residues. Moderately to severely active ophthalmopathy under 3 months, CAS at least 3, NOSPECS at least 4. General study findings and limits: Ophthalmopathy progression predictions by the model showed 72.22% specificity and about 68% sensitivity. For separating ophthalmopathy from stable hyperthyroidism, a 13-signature model gave around 86% sensitivity and 81.08% specificity.

The TCR beta CDR3 regions underwent amplification from RNA transcripts. After a first-round RT-PCR with HTBI primers, a second-round multiplex PCR was run. TCRdb re-called the multiplex PCR reads through MiXCR, storing one row per CDR3 protein. This sample has around 670,000 distinct CDR3 sequences, with 40% found just once. What was sequenced was peripheral blood. The receptor's source is an adult man with Graves' ophthalmopathy. The genes are TRBV9 and TRBJ1-6, with D maybe TRBD1 (6 bases). CDR3 bases: TGTGCCAGCAGTTTAAGGGGGAGCAACGGTTCACCCCTCCACTTT. The encoded protein is CASSLRGSNGSPLHF.